The entry below gives a single T cell receptor beta chain sequence along with its context. Its antigen target is currently unknown. Qualities for individual bases were not recorded, and no much larger clone is one base off. TCR CDR3 regions were amplified from genomic DNA by multiplex PCR using the deep immunoSEQ assay. Extracted genomic DNA from each cell subset was distributed evenly across all wells of several immunoSEQ 96-well plates, and each plate was treated as a replicate. For sorted subsets, 150 to 250 ng genomic DNA, equal to tens of thousands of T cell genomes, was loaded into each replicate PCR. Purified libraries were measured with a Qubit 3.0 fluorometer, size-checked on a Bioanalyzer 2100, and measured again with the KAPA Library Quantification kit. Every immunoSEQ 96-well plate was sequenced on a separate single-read 150-cycle Illumina NextSeq 550 flow cell. Concerning the study's data processing: The immunoSEQ output contained only junctional sequences without quality scores, so filtering could not match that applied to full-length reads. To assign V/J genes and CDR3, sequences were annotated using PyIR, a Python wrapper for IgBLAST v1.9, with IMGT germline references. Reads with weak V/J assignments (E-value above 1e-6), missing CDR3, stop codons, out-of-frame junctions, or ambiguous translated residues were removed. V3J clonotypes were defined by identical inferred V gene, J gene, and CDR3 amino acid sequence. The percentage overlap between two repertoires was calculated by dividing the number of shared unique clonotypes by the size of the smaller repertoire. Richness of each repertoire was evaluated using RTK rarefaction, the Chao1 estimator, and Recon v2.1 estimates of unobserved clonotypes. Generation probabilities for all TCRbeta clonotypes obtained by the gDNA method from a handful of donors were computed using OLGA. Imported from immuneACCESS, the table was reduced by TCRdb to in-frame sequences with V and J called. These copies leave out some clones; in studies compared against another copy, an unresolved V gene accounts for under half, and the cause of the remainder is not known. V, J and clone size are taken as reported in that table, and D and trimming were inferred from the DNA itself. The sample has around 1,000,000 clones on record, roughly 77% of them singletons. The leading ten clones occupy 0.89% of the sample.

Trimming at the junction amounts to 4 bases on V and 2 bases on J, and the germline ends lie 24 bases apart. For CDR1 and CDR2, the germline V gene lists LGHNA and YSLEER. Counted from cysteine to phenylalanine, this CDR3 has 18 amino acids. The entry retains the CDR3 DNA only, 54 bases that are in frame from base 1. The source of the sample is a study of shared clonotypes between healthy human individuals (dated by TCRdb to about 2020). Study-level background: The cohort included three men and a couple of women between 18 and 49 years of age. Leukapheresis yielded between about 0.85 and 10 billion PBMCs per donor. The study deeply sequenced blood TCR repertoires of 5 or 6 healthy adults to estimate repertoire size and the extent of clonotype sharing between individuals. Per donor, three plates each were used for CD4 naive and CD4 memory, two for CD8 naive, and one for CD8 memory. To increase sequencing depth and limit assay-specific biases, different laboratories used diverse techniques to prepare libraries and sequence TCR repertoires. Study-wide findings and limitations: Pairwise subsampling indicated that sequencing depth was expected to affect the degree of clonotype sharing among donors. Because the study included a small number of donors, the genetic and exposure-history diversity represented was limited. Sampling was restricted to blood, and TCR repertoires in tissue are likely to differ from TCR repertoires in blood. Clonotypes shared by all four sorted-subset donors showed higher generation probabilities than non-shared clonotypes. Larger estimated clonotype richness was generally found for naive subsets than for memory subsets. Sharing across several donors was observed for 5% to 6.5% of naive CD4, 3% to 3.5% of naive CD8, roughly 2.3% of memory CD4, and less than 0.45% of memory CD8 clonotypes. Rarefaction of sorted-subset datasets indicated incomplete sequencing despite the large sequencing depth.

The donors were healthy, HIV-negative adults who had no recently reported acute infections or vaccinations. Only Caucasian adults living in Nashville, Tennessee, USA were represented among the donors. CD4+ T cells were enriched through magnetic negative selection, after which naive cells were positively selected on CD45RA and the remaining negative fraction served as the memory subset. Blood was obtained by leukapheresis, after which PBMCs were separated by Ficoll-Histopaque density gradient centrifugation and cryopreserved in liquid nitrogen vapor phase. Analytical flow cytometry was used to check the purity and quantity of every magnetically sorted T cell population. Genomic DNA was isolated from each sorted fraction and quantified by UV absorbance on a Nanodrop 2000c.

The rearrangement combines TRBV4-3 with TRBJ2-7; the D gene may be TRBD1 or TRBD2, since each aligns over 7 bases. The sample taken for sequencing was memory CD4+ T cells from PBMCs. The cell subset or site label, read with the paper, signifies: CD45RA-negative fraction. This sequence was found in a man between 18 and 35 years old in good health. Some clones in this sample may be carry-over from other donors' samples. The DNA reads TGCGCCAGCAGCCTTTCCGGCAAGGGGGCTAGCGGAACCTACGAGCAGTACTTC. It is translated as CASSLSGKGASGTYEQYF.